The next 9 T cell receptor beta chains were all read from a single sample in a study of graft-versus-host responses after intestinal transplantation. Libraries were prepared by immunoSEQ multiplex PCR; TCRdb keeps only in-frame clonotypes and omits some of them. The sample lists about 6,400 clones, 83% seen once, with less than 8% in the top ten. The starting material, graft tissue, was processed to release intraepithelial and lamina propria lymphocytes. This specimen consisted of ileum tissue, obtained 300 to 310 days after intestinal transplant. The receptors originated from a human patient who received an intestinal transplant, so some T cells may come from the graft donor.

The V gene is TRBV21-1, the J gene TRBJ1-1; the table names TRBD1, a call not compared with the DNA. TRBV21-1 is a listed pseudogene. The CDR3 consists of 23 residues. In DNA form, the CDR3 reads TGTGCCAGCCCCGAAGGGAAATGCGTAATTTCTCGGACAGGACCACTAATGAACACTGAAGCTTTCTTT. As protein: CASPEGKCVISRTGPLMNTEAFF.

V is TRBV7-9 and J is TRBJ1-1; 7 nucleotides agree with TRBD1. The CDR3 extends over 13 amino acids. The germline gives CDR1 SEHNR, CDR2 FQNEAQ (reference sequence). J lost 0 bases, V lost 5 bases, and 0 bases had no gene match. In DNA form, the CDR3 reads TGTGCCAGCAGCGACAGGGTGAACACTGAAGCTTTCTTT. Amino acids: CASSDRVNTEAFF.

Here the CDR3 reads CASSPGLAGGNTGELFF. The CDR3 coding sequence is TGTGCCAGCAGCCCCGGACTAGCGGGGGGGAACACCGGGGAGCTGTTTTTT. This chain joins TRBV5-6 and TRBJ2-2, with 14 bases fitting TRBD2. Germline CDR1 and CDR2: SGHDT and YYEEEE. J was trimmed by 1 base and V by 4 bases; bases with no gene match: 3. The CDR3 contains 17 residues.

This clone was seen more than once but under ten times. This sequence joins TRBV6-5 and TRBJ2-7, with TRBD2 matching over 7 bases. CDR3 length: 14 amino acids. Germline trimming cut 4 bases from V and 4 bases from J; bases unmatched to any gene: 7. CDR1 MNHEY and CDR2 SVGAGI come from the germline V gene. The CDR3 protein is CASSSQGLIYEQYF. CDR3 nucleotide sequence: TGTGCCAGCAGTTCCCAGGGACTAATATACGAGCAGTACTTC.

The V and J genes are TRBV4-2 and TRBJ2-1, with D possibly being TRBD2 (5 bases). Germline assignment: CDR1 LGHNA and CDR2 YNFKEQ. Trimming removed 0 bases from V and 0 bases from J, with 9 bases in between. CDR3 length: 16 amino acids. The CDR3 is CASSQDGLSSYNEQFF. CDR3 DNA sequence: TGTGCCAGCAGCCAAGATGGACTGAGCTCCTACAATGAGCAGTTCTTC.

The J gene is TRBJ1-1, the V gene TRBV21-1. TRBV21-1 is designated a pseudogene. The CDR3 loop spans 16 amino acids. The CDR3 DNA sequence: TGTGCCAGCAGCAAAGGGCTCTCATTTCCCGACCCTGTGGCTTTCTTT. Residues: CASSKGLSFPDPVAFF.

The chain employs TRBV19 and TRBJ2-7, with 7 bases lining up with TRBD1. With 7 bases clipped from V and 0 bases from J, the junction kept 12 bases outside the gene matches. The CDR3 sequence is 16 residues long. The germline CDR1 and CDR2 sequences are LNHDA and SQIVND (reference sequence). The CDR3 loop reads CASTKRSGGSSYEQYF. CDR3 nucleotides: TGTGCCAGTACCAAACGATCAGGGGGTTCCTCCTACGAGCAGTACTTC. Variable domain in full (rest from reference TRBV19 and TRBJ2-7): DGGITQSPKYLFRKEGQNVTLSCEQNLNHDAMYWYRQDPGQGLRLIYYSQIVNDFQKGDIAEGYSVSREKKESFPLTVTSAQKNPTAFYLCASTKRSGGSSYEQYFGPGTRLTVT.

The genes are TRBV4-1 and TRBJ1-2; 7 bases line up with TRBD1. The V gene end was trimmed by 6 bases and the J gene end by 6 bases; junction bases not matched to a gene: 7. Germline loops: CDR1 MGHRA, CDR2 YSYEKL. The CDR3 extends over 13 amino acids. The CDR3 DNA is TGCGCCAGCAGTCGCAGGGGGGGGGATGGCTACACCTTC. It specifies CASSRRGGDGYTF.

This chain links TRBV5-1 with TRBJ2-7; weak D call: TRBD2 (5 bases). The CDR3 is 13 residues long. Trimming shortened V by 4 bases and J by 3 bases, and 11 bases separated the two germline ends. The germline gives CDR1 SGHRS, CDR2 YFSETQ. The CDR3 here is CASSPNAGYEQYF. As DNA, the CDR3 is TGCGCCAGCAGCCCGAACGCGGGCTACGAGCAGTACTTC.